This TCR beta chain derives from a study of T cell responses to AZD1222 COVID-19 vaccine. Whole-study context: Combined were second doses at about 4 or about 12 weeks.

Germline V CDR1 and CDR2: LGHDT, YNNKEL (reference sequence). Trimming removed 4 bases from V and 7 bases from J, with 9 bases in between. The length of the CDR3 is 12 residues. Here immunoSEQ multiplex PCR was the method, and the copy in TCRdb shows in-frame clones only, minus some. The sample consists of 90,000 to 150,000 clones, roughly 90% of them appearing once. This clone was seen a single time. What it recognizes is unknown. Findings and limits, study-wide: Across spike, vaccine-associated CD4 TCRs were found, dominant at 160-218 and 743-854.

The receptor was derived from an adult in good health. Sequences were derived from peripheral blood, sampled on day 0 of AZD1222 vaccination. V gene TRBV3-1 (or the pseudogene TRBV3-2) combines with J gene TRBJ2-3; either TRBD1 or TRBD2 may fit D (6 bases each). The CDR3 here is CASSRGAYTQYF. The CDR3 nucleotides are TGTGCCAGCAGCCGGGGGGCATATACGCAGTATTTT.